The rows below give T cell receptor beta chains drawn from one sample of a study of T cells in Graves' hyperthyroidism and ophthalmopathy. TCRdb processed the multiplex PCR reads anew with MiXCR; each CDR3 protein has one entry. The sample records about 580,000 distinct CDR3 sequences, around 46% being singletons. Sample: peripheral blood or thyroid tissue (not recorded which). All receptors derive from a young woman with Graves' hyperthyroidism. The CDR3 runs from the conserved cysteine through the conserved F or W. A D gene is named only where the DNA matches it firmly. Only some rows state a clone size, as once, few, many or a class for expanded clones.

TRBV21-1	-	-	TRBJ1-2	CASSSERLGVLNGYTF	TGTGCCAGCAGCAGTGAACGTTTGGGGGTGTTGAATGGCTACACCTTC
TRBV11-2	-	-	TRBJ2-1	CASSSSTALDEQFF	TGTGCCAGCAGCTCGTCGACGGCTCTCGATGAGCAGTTCTTC
TRBV7-9	-	-	TRBJ2-7	CASSLALVWEQYF	TGTGCCAGCAGCTTAGCCCTAGTTTGGGAGCAGTACTTC
TRBV25-1	-	TRBD1	TRBJ1-1	CATSDPTGASEAFF	TGTGCCACCAGTGATCCTACAGGGGCGTCTGAAGCTTTCTTT
TRBV12-3/TRBV12-4	-	TRBD1	TRBJ1-6	CASRTTGGENSPLHF	TGTGCCAGCAGAACGACAGGGGGCGAGAATTCACCCCTCCACTTT
TRBV29-1	-	TRBD2	TRBJ2-5	CNVGTSGRAQKTQYF	TGCAACGTTGGGACTAGCGGGAGGGCCCAAAAGACCCAGTACTTC
TRBV2	-	-	TRBJ1-2	CASNTWGDGYTF	TGTGCCAGCAACACTTGGGGGGATGGCTACACCTTC
TRBV25-1	-	-	TRBJ1-1	CAFRGRSTEAFF	TGTGCCTTTCGGGGGCGAAGCACTGAAGCTTTCTTT
TRBV25-1	many	-	TRBJ1-2	CASSENYGYTF	TGTGCCAGCAGTGAAAACTATGGCTACACCTTC
TRBV24-1	-	TRBD2	TRBJ2-5	CATSDRGTSGDIQETQYF	TGTGCCACCAGTGACAGAGGGACTAGCGGAGATATACAAGAGACCCAGTACTTC
TRBV15	-	TRBD2	TRBJ2-7	CATSSEGLAVSYEQYF	TGTGCCACCAGCAGTGAAGGGCTAGCGGTCTCCTACGAGCAGTACTTC
TRBV20-1	many	-	TRBJ2-5	CSATPSEGRKETQYF	TGCAGTGCCACACCGTCGGAGGGCCGGAAAGAGACCCAGTACTTC
TRBV14	many	-	TRBJ2-7	CASSQGPYEQYF	TGTGCCAGCAGCCAAGGCCCCTACGAGCAGTACTTC
TRBV7-6	-	TRBD2	TRBJ2-7	CASSQVQPGTSGGRLEQYF	TGTGCCAGCAGCCAAGTTCAGCCAGGTACTAGCGGGGGTAGGCTTGAGCAGTACTTC
TRBV7-9	-	-	TRBJ1-4	CASAGLAGEKLFF	TGTGCCAGCGCGGGACTAGCGGGAGAAAAACTGTTTTTT
TRBV6-1	many	-	TRBJ2-7	CAISDLLYEQYF	TGTGCCATTAGCGACCTCCTCTACGAGCAGTACTTC
TRBV12-5	many	-	TRBJ1-5	CASGLLALNQPQHF	TGTGCTAGTGGTTTGCTGGCTCTCAATCAGCCCCAGCATTTT
TRBV5-5	-	-	TRBJ1-2	CASSLVARGDYGYTF	TGTGCCAGCAGCTTAGTAGCCAGGGGCGACTATGGCTACACCTTC
TRBV7-7	-	TRBD1	TRBJ1-4	CASSPTGTAEKLFF	TGTGCCAGCAGCCCGACAGGGACCGCTGAAAAACTGTTTTTT
TRBV29-1	many	TRBD2	TRBJ2-7	CSFSSGGSGEQYF	TGCAGCTTTTCTAGCGGGGGTTCTGGGGAGCAGTACTTC
TRBV25-1	-	-	TRBJ2-7	CASSGSGANEQYF	TGTGCCAGCAGTGGGTCAGGGGCTAATGAGCAGTACTTC
TRBV2	-	TRBD1	TRBJ1-2	CASHGTGVGYTF	TGTGCCAGCCACGGGACAGGGGTTGGCTACACCTTC
TRBV29-1	-	-	TRBJ1-1	CSARLDFF	TGCAGCGCGAGACTAGATTTCTTT
TRBV2	many	-	TRBJ1-1	CASSGDFNTEAFF	TGTGCCAGCAGTGGAGACTTCAACACTGAAGCTTTCTTT
TRBV7-9	many	-	TRBJ1-1	CASSPRGVNTEAFF	TGTGCCAGCAGCCCTCGCGGGGTGAACACTGAAGCTTTCTTT
TRBV7-8	many	TRBD1	TRBJ1-4	CASSLTGGVNEKLFF	TGTGCCAGCAGCTTAACAGGGGGCGTCAATGAAAAACTGTTTTTT
TRBV2	-	TRBD1	TRBJ2-7	CASGDRAHEQYF	TGTGCCAGCGGGGACAGGGCCCACGAGCAGTACTTC
TRBV12-3/TRBV12-4	many	TRBD1	TRBJ1-1	CASRRYFPGTEEAFF	TGTGCCAGCAGACGATACTTTCCCGGGACAGAAGAAGCTTTCTTT
TRBV12-3/TRBV12-4	-	-	TRBJ1-1	CASSLTYLNAEAFF	TGTGCCAGCAGTTTAACGTACCTGAACGCTGAAGCTTTCTTT
TRBV7-9	-	TRBD1	TRBJ2-7	CASSQGQAGEQYF	TGTGCCAGCAGTCAGGGACAGGCGGGTGAGCAGTACTTC
TRBV30	many	-	TRBJ1-3	CAGHISGNTIYF	TGTGCCGGACACATCTCTGGAAACACCATATATTTT
TRBV2	-	TRBD1	TRBJ2-5	CASTGQGDETQYF	TGTGCCAGCACCGGACAGGGAGACGAGACCCAGTACTTC
TRBV29-1	-	TRBD2	TRBJ2-1	CSQRGLAGRNEQFF	TGCAGCCAGAGGGGTCTAGCGGGAAGGAATGAGCAGTTCTTC
TRBV29-1	-	-	TRBJ1-2	CSVDHPGWLRSALGLGYTF	TGCAGCGTTGACCACCCGGGATGGTTACGGTCTGCTCTGGGCTTGGGCTACACCTTC
TRBV7-9	-	-	TRBJ1-1	CASSMLGVDAFF	TGTGCCAGCAGTATGTTGGGGGTTGATGCTTTCTTT
TRBV10-3	-	TRBD1	TRBJ1-1	CAISERTGQMNTEAFF	TGTGCCATCAGTGAGCGGACAGGGCAAATGAACACTGAAGCTTTCTTT
TRBV6-4	many	-	TRBJ2-2	CASSEGGTGELFF	TGTGCCAGCAGTGAAGGGGGCACCGGGGAGCTGTTTTTT
TRBV6-2/TRBV6-3	-	-	TRBJ2-7	CASSYGAPTYEQYF	TGTGCCAGCAGTTATGGGGCGCCAACCTACGAGCAGTACTTC
TRBV25-1	many	TRBD1	TRBJ2-7	CASSSRTGIDEQYF	TGTGCCAGCAGTTCTAGGACAGGGATCGACGAGCAGTACTTC
TRBV7-9	many	-	TRBJ2-1	CASRTGEQFF	TGTGCCAGCAGGACGGGTGAGCAGTTCTTC
TRBV29-1	-	-	TRBJ1-4	CSVEVPGGEKLFF	TGCAGCGTTGAAGTCCCTGGAGGGGAAAAACTGTTTTTT
TRBV10-3	-	TRBD2	TRBJ2-2	CASGATSGSRRGQSGELFF	TGTGCCTCCGGGGCGACTAGCGGGAGTCGGAGGGGGCAGAGCGGGGAGCTGTTTTTT
TRBV7-2	many	TRBD1	TRBJ1-5	CASSNRGQPQHF	TGTGCCAGCAGTAACAGGGGACAGCCCCAGCATTTT
TRBV19	-	TRBD1	TRBJ2-6	CASSIVGQGATGANVLTF	TGTGCCAGTAGTATAGTGGGACAGGGGGCTACTGGGGCCAACGTCCTGACTTTC
TRBV10-2	many	-	TRBJ1-1	CALAKGMNTEAFF	TGCGCCCTTGCGAAGGGAATGAACACTGAAGCTTTCTTT